Each of the 31 T cell receptor beta chains below was sequenced from the same sample in a study of T cell changes during pregnancy in multiple sclerosis. Produced via immunoSEQ multiplex PCR; TCRdb's table is partial and in-frame only. The sample records tens of thousands of clones, around 92% being singletons. Sequencing was performed on CD4+ T cells from peripheral blood mononuclear cells, taken after pregnancy. These receptors were collected from a female donor with multiple sclerosis, enrolled in a pregnancy study.

This clone was detected only a few times. The chain joins TRBV7-9 to TRBJ2-5; D is unresolved. Germline lookup yields CDR1 SEHNR and CDR2 FQNEAQ (reference sequence). CDR3 size: 14 residues. V was trimmed by 3 bases and J by 1 base, leaving 9 bases between them. CDR3 DNA: TGTGCCAGCAGCTTTCCGCGTTTCCAAGAGACCCAGTACTTC. Amino acids: CASSFPRFQETQYF.

The chain employs TRBV28 and TRBJ1-1; 8 bases match TRBD1. Germline V gene data show CDR1 as MDHEN and CDR2 as SYDVKM. V trimming: 7 bases; J trimming: 3 bases; junction bases outside the gene matches: 7. This CDR3 has 14 amino acids. CDR3 DNA: TGTGCCAGCATCAAGGACAGGGTCTACACTGAAGCTTTCTTT. Translating it yields CASIKDRVYTEAFF.

The chain uses TRBV7-3 and TRBJ2-1, with a weak D call TRBD2 (5 bases). Germline CDR1 reads SGHTA; CDR2 reads FQGTGA. The CDR3 is 14 amino acids. The germline V and J ends were trimmed by 3 bases and 5 bases, with 11 bases remaining between them. The CDR3 DNA reads TGTGCCAGCAGCTTGGTCCCCGGGGACAATGAGCAGTTCTTC. As protein: CASSLVPGDNEQFF. The full variable domain, with the rest looked up from reference TRBV7-3 and TRBJ2-1, is GAGVSQTPSNKVTEKGKYVELRCDPISGHTALYWYRQSLGQGPEFLIYFQGTGAADDSGLPNDRFFAVRPEGSVSTLKIQRTERGDSAVYLCASSLVPGDNEQFFGPGTRLTVL.

This chain uses TRBV27 with TRBJ2-5; 12 positions match TRBD2. This CDR3 is 16 amino acids long. Germline CDR1 MNHEY, CDR2 SMNVEV (reference sequence). Germline trimming cut 2 bases from V and 2 bases from J; bases unmatched to any gene: 3. Here the CDR3 reads CASSLLGLAGQETQYF. CDR3 in DNA: TGTGCCAGCAGTTTACTCGGACTAGCGGGGCAAGAGACCCAGTACTTC.

The genes are TRBV10-3 and TRBJ1-1; D not resolved. Germline lookup yields CDR1 ENHRY and CDR2 SYGVKD. This CDR3 spans 12 amino acids. The V end was cut by 8 bases, the J end by 1 base, with 8 bases between. In nucleotides, the CDR3 is TGTGCCATCCGGGGTGGGAACACTGAAGCTTTCTTT. Encoded protein: CAIRGGNTEAFF.

The gene calls are TRBV7-3 and TRBJ2-1; 11 bases are a match to TRBD2. The CDR3 covers 15 residues. With 2 bases clipped from V and 7 bases from J, the junction kept 4 bases outside the gene matches. Germline V gene data show CDR1 as SGHTA and CDR2 as FQGTGA. The CDR3 region is CASSLSSGRSNEQFF. In DNA, the CDR3 is TGTGCCAGCAGCTTATCTAGCGGGAGGAGTAATGAGCAGTTCTTC.

The gene calls are TRBV7-9 and TRBJ2-7, with 10 bases lining up with TRBD1. J lost 3 bases, V lost 5 bases, and 4 bases had no gene match. There are 14 residues in the CDR3. Germline V gene lookup returns CDR1 SEHNR and CDR2 FQNEAQ (reference sequence). DNA for the CDR3: TGTGCCAGCAGCAGGACAGGGGGAGGCTACGAGCAGTACTTC. Its protein product is CASSRTGGGYEQYF.

The chain couples TRBV5-4 to TRBJ2-1; 8 positions agree with TRBD2. V was clipped by 0 bases and J by 7 bases; unmatched bases: 9. Germline values: CDR1 SGHNT, CDR2 YYREEE (reference sequence). This CDR3 is built from 16 residues. The CDR3 protein is CASSLGSGLVLNEQFF. The CDR3 region has the DNA TGTGCCAGCAGCTTGGGCTCGGGACTAGTTTTGAATGAGCAGTTCTTC.

The chain couples TRBV5-1 to TRBJ1-4; possibly TRBD1 for D (6 bases). Germline lookup yields CDR1 SGHRS and CDR2 YFSETQ. The CDR3 has 15 residues. Trimming removed 1 base from V and 3 bases from J, with 10 bases in between. CDR3: CASSLSAGANEKLFF. The DNA of the CDR3 is TGCGCCAGCAGCTTGTCTGCAGGGGCTAATGAAAAACTGTTTTTT.

The gene calls are TRBV18 and TRBJ1-3, with a tentative D call TRBD1 (5 bases). The CDR3 runs to 17 residues. Trimming left V 2 bases short and J 0 bases short, with 14 bases between. Germline CDR1 and CDR2: KGHSH and LQKENI. CDR3 DNA sequence: TGTGCCAGCTCACCAATTGACAGAAAGAGCTCTGGAAACACCATATATTTT. Translation: CASSPIDRKSSGNTIYF.

V usage is TRBV29-1 and J usage is TRBJ2-1; D perhaps matches TRBD2 (6 bases). V shed 3 bases and J shed 0 bases, with 12 bases lying between them. Germline CDR1 and CDR2: SQVTM and ANQGSEA. This CDR3 has 15 amino acids. The CDR3 nucleotides read TGCAGCGTTGAGGGGGTGACTAGCTCCTACAATGAGCAGTTCTTC. Its protein is CSVEGVTSSYNEQFF.

The chain employs TRBV7-2 and TRBJ2-6; 8 nucleotides align to TRBD1. CDR3 length equals 16 residues. Trimming took 4 bases from V and 1 from J; bases not matched to a gene: 3. The germline V gene has CDR1 SGHTA and CDR2 FQGNSA. Written as DNA, the CDR3 is TGTGCCAGCAGCTCGTACAGGGGGTCTGGGGCCAACGTCCTGACTTTC. Protein sequence: CASSSYRGSGANVLTF.

The rearrangement joins TRBV7-8 to TRBJ2-1; TRBD2 aligns across 9 bases. The CDR3 runs 16 residues. Germline lookup yields CDR1 SGHVS and CDR2 FQNEAQ. V shed 5 bases and J 9 bases; nucleotides not matched to a gene: 14. CDR3 coding DNA: TGTGCCAGCAGCCCCCATCCTAGCGGGAATCGGGGTGAGCAGTTCTTC. This codes for CASSPHPSGNRGEQFF.

The chain recombines TRBV19 with TRBJ1-3, with D tentatively TRBD1 (6 bases). V dropped 4 bases and J dropped 0 bases, with 13 bases sitting between them. Germline CDR1 and CDR2: LNHDA and SQIVND (reference sequence). CDR3 length: 16 amino acids. Written as DNA, the CDR3 is TGTGCCAGTAGTACACAGGGTAGTGGCTCTGGAAACACCATATATTTT. Translating gives CASSTQGSGSGNTIYF.

The CDR3 protein is CASYSGRALETQYF. In DNA form, the CDR3 reads TGTGCCAGCTATAGCGGGAGGGCGTTAGAGACCCAGTACTTC. The chain carries TRBV28 and TRBJ2-5, with TRBD2 identical over 11 bases. The CDR3 spans 14 residues. J gave up 4 bases and V 8 bases, and 6 bases lay outside the gene matches. Germline V CDR1 and CDR2: MDHEN, SYDVKM.

The chain couples TRBV29-1 to TRBJ1-2, with D unclear. CDR1 and CDR2 (germline): SQVTM, ANQGSEA. CDR3 length: 19 residues. V lost 0 bases and J 5 bases, leaving 28 bases between the germline ends. CDR3 coding DNA: TGCAGCGTTGAAGATCCCCCCTCAGGCAATCCCTGGAAGGTGTATGGCTACACCTTC. The encoded protein is CSVEDPPSGNPWKVYGYTF.

The gene calls are TRBV6-5 and TRBJ1-2; TRBD1 matches at 8 bases. There are 13 residues in the CDR3. The V gene's germline CDR1 is MNHEY and CDR2 SVGAGI. V dropped 5 bases and J dropped 4; count of bases not matched to a gene: 3. The CDR3 here is CASSKGQGYGYTF. For the CDR3, the DNA is TGTGCCAGCAGTAAAGGACAGGGCTATGGCTACACCTTC.

The chain carries TRBV13 and TRBJ2-7; a possible D gene is TRBD1 (5 bases). V lost 5 bases and J lost 6, with 14 bases in between. The CDR3 length is 13 residues. CDR1 and CDR2 from the germline V gene are PRHDT and FYEKMQ (reference sequence). The CDR3 is CASSPLPQGEQYF. The CDR3 bases are TGTGCCAGCAGCCCCCTCCCTCAGGGCGAGCAGTACTTC.

This chain uses TRBV5-1 with TRBJ2-1, with 9 bases that match TRBD1. Germline trimming cut 3 bases from V and 10 bases from J; bases unmatched to any gene: 11. Germline CDR1 and CDR2: SGHRS and YFSETQ. CDR3 size: 15 residues. Written as DNA, the CDR3 is TGCGCCAGCAGCTCGGCCGGGACAGGGTCCGTGGAGCAGTTCTTC. Protein product: CASSSAGTGSVEQFF. Full variable domain (missing parts from reference TRBV5-1 and TRBJ2-1): KAGVTQTPRYLIKTRGQQVTLSCSPISGHRSVSWYQQTPGQGLQFLFEYFSETQRNKGNFPGRFSGRQFSNSRSEMNVSTLELGDSALYLCASSSAGTGSVEQFFGPGTRLTVL.

This chain connects TRBV6-6 to TRBJ2-7; weak D call: TRBD1 (6 bases). The ends were cut back, 10 bases at V and 2 bases at J, with 15 bases in the middle. CDR1 MNHNY and CDR2 SVGAGI come from the germline V gene (reference sequence). This CDR3 spans 13 amino acids. The CDR3 DNA reads TGTGCCACCGCCTTGACAGGACCCTACGAGCAGTACTTC. Its protein is CATALTGPYEQYF.

V and J are TRBV9 and TRBJ2-1; TRBD2 aligns across 10 bases. CDR1 is SGDLS, CDR2 YYNGEE, per germline. The CDR3 totals 16 residues. Losses at the gene ends were 4 bases for V and 4 bases for J; bases not matched to a gene: 8. The CDR3: CASSPPSGSRYNEQFF. DNA for the CDR3: TGTGCCAGCAGCCCCCCTAGCGGGAGCAGGTACAATGAGCAGTTCTTC.

V usage is TRBV7-2 and J usage is TRBJ2-5; 8 nucleotides align to TRBD2. Germline V gives CDR1 SGHTA, CDR2 FQGNSA. This CDR3 contains 15 residues. V gave up 3 bases and J gave up 3 bases; unmatched junction bases: 6. The CDR3 DNA follows: TGTGCCAGCAGCTTTGGCGGGGGGAGGGAAGAGACCCAGTACTTC. Translating gives CASSFGGGREETQYF.

The V gene is TRBV7-2, the J gene TRBJ2-5; 16 bases fit TRBD2. CDR3 length equals 18 residues. Germline values: CDR1 SGHTA, CDR2 FQGNSA. The V segment lost 5 bases and the J segment 3 bases; nucleotides outside the gene matches: 9. CDR3 DNA: TGTGCCAGCAGCGATACCGAGGGACTAGCGGGGGGGGAAGAGACCCAGTACTTC. Translating gives CASSDTEGLAGGEETQYF.

This chain joins TRBV7-9 and TRBJ2-1, with TRBD2 matching over 7 bases. V was pared by 2 bases and J by 7 bases, with 8 bases of the junction left unmatched. The length of the CDR3 is 15 residues. Germline lookup yields CDR1 SEHNR and CDR2 FQNEAQ (reference sequence). CDR3 sequence reads: CASSLYGLVVNEQFF. For the CDR3, the DNA is TGTGCCAGCAGCTTATACGGACTAGTCGTGAATGAGCAGTTCTTC.

This chain connects TRBV5-1 to TRBJ2-2; D might be TRBD1 (6 bases). CDR1 is SGHRS, CDR2 YFSETQ, per germline. The CDR3 is 14 amino acids. V lost 4 bases and J 4 bases, leaving 11 bases between the germline ends. CDR3 sequence reads: CASSTTGFTGELFF. CDR3 sequence (DNA): TGCGCCAGCAGCACGACAGGTTTCACCGGGGAGCTGTTTTTT.

The gene calls are TRBV7-2 and TRBJ2-5, with TRBD2 as a possible D gene (6 bases). V lost 5 bases, J lost 5 bases, and 12 bases lay in between. Germline V gene data show CDR1 as SGHTA and CDR2 as FQGNSA. There are 13 residues in the CDR3. DNA of the CDR3: TGTGCCAGCAGCATGACTAGAAGGGAGACCCAGTACTTC. Protein product: CASSMTRRETQYF.

This chain links TRBV29-1 with TRBJ1-2; 7 bases fit TRBD1. V was clipped by 6 bases and J by 7 bases; unmatched bases: 14. This CDR3 has 14 amino acids. Germline CDR1 and CDR2: SQVTM and ANQGSEA. The CDR3 here is CSVSQQGTKGGYTF. CDR3 sequence (DNA): TGCAGCGTAAGCCAACAGGGGACGAAAGGTGGCTACACCTTC. The variable domain in full, completed from reference TRBV29-1 and TRBJ1-2, reads SAVISQKPSRDICQRGTSLTIQCQVDSQVTMMFWYRQQPGQSLTLIATANQGSEATYESGFVIDKFPISRPNLTFSTLTVSNMSPEDSSIYLCSVSQQGTKGGYTFGSGTRLTVV.

This rearrangement joins TRBV7-3 to TRBJ1-1, with D unresolved. The V end was cut by 5 bases, the J end by 4 bases, with 14 bases between. This CDR3 is 14 amino acids long. The germline gives CDR1 SGHTA, CDR2 FQGTGA. The CDR3 sequence: CASSQIGGGTEAFF. The CDR3 coding sequence is TGTGCCAGCAGCCAAATTGGAGGAGGCACTGAAGCTTTCTTT.

V and J are TRBV4-3 and TRBJ2-1; TRBD2 matches at 9 bases. The CDR3 contains 14 residues. Germline lookup yields CDR1 LGHNA and CDR2 YSLEER. Unmatched junction bases numbered 4, after V lost 4 bases and J lost 6 bases. The DNA of the CDR3 is TGCGCCAGCAGCCCTTTGACTAGCGGCAATGAGCAGTTCTTC. This codes for CASSPLTSGNEQFF.

The chain recombines TRBV27 with TRBJ2-3; D is unresolved. The CDR3 extends over 14 amino acids. V lost 4 bases and J 6 bases, leaving 14 bases between the germline ends. Germline V lookup: CDR1 MNHEY, CDR2 SMNVEV (reference sequence). The CDR3 spells CASSYRPPGDTQYF. The CDR3, as DNA: TGTGCCAGCAGTTACCGTCCGCCCGGGGATACGCAGTATTTT.

The rearrangement uses TRBV19 and TRBJ1-4, with TRBD1 as a possible D gene (6 bases). The CDR3 covers 15 residues. V gave up 3 bases and J gave up 7 bases, with 15 bases separating them. Germline V gene lookup returns CDR1 LNHDA and CDR2 SQIVND (reference sequence). This CDR3 reads CASSILQGQAEKLFF. CDR3 DNA sequence: TGTGCCAGTAGTATCCTACAGGGTCAGGCTGAAAAACTGTTTTTT.